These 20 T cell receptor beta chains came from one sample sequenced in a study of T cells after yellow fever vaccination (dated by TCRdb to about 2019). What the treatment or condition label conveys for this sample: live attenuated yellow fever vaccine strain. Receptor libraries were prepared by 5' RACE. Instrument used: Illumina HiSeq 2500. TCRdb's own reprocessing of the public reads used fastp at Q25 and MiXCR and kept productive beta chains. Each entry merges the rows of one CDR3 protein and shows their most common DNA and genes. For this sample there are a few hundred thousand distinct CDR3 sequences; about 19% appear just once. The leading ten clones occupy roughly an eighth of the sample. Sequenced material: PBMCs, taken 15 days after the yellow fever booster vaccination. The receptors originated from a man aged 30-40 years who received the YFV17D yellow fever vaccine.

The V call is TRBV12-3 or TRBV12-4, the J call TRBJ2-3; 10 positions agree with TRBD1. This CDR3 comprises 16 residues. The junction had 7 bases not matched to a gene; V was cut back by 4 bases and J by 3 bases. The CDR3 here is CASSSRTGGPTDTQYF. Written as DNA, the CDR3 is TGTGCCAGCAGTTCCCGGACAGGGGGACCGACAGATACGCAGTATTTT.

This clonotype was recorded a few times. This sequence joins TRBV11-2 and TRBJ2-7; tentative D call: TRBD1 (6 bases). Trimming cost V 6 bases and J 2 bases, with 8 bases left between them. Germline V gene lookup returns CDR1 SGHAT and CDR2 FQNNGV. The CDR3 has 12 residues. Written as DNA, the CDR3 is TGTGCCAGCAGAAAGGGGGCCTACGAGCAGTACTTC. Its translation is CASRKGAYEQYF. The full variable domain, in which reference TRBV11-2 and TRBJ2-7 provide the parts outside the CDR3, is EAGVAQSPRYKIIEKRQSVAFWCNPISGHATLYWYQQILGQGPKLLIQFQNNGVVDDSQLPKDRFSAERLKGVDSTLKIQPAKLEDSAVYLCASRKGAYEQYFGPGTRLTVT.

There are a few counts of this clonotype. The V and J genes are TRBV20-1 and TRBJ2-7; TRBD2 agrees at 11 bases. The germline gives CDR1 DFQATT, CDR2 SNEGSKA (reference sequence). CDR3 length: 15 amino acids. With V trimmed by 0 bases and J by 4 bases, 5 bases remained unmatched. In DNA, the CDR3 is TGCAGTGCTAGAGATCATACTAGCGGGAGTTACGAGCAGTACTTC. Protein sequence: CSARDHTSGSYEQYF.

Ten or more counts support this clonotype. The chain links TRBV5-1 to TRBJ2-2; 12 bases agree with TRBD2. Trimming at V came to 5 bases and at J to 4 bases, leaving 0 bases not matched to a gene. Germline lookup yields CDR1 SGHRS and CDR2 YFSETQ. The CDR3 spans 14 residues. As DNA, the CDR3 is TGCGCCAGCAGGGGACTAGCGGGCACCGGGGAGCTGTTTTTT. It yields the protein CASRGLAGTGELFF.

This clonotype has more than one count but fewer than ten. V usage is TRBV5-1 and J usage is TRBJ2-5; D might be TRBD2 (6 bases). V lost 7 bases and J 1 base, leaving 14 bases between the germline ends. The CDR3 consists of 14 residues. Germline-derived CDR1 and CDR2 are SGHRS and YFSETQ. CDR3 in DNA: TGCGCCAGCGAGGTCGGGGGAAGCCAAGAGACCCAGTACTTC. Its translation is CASEVGGSQETQYF.

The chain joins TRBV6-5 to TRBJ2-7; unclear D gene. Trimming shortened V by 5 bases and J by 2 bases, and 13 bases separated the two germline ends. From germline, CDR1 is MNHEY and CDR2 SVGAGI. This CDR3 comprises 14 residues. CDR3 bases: TGTGCCAGCAGTAGCGACACGTCAACCTACGAGCAGTACTTC. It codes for CASSSDTSTYEQYF.

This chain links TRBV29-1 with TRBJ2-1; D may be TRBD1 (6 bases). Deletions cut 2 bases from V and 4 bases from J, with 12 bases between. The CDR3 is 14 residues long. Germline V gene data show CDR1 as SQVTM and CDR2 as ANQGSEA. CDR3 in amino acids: CSVETGKLYNEQFF. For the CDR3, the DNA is TGCAGCGTTGAAACAGGGAAATTGTACAATGAGCAGTTCTTC.

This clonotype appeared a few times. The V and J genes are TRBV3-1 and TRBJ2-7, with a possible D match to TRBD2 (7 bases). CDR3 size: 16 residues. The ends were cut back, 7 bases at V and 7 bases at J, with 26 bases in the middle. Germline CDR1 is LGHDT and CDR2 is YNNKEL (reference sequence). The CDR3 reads CASTRGGGFIRGEQYF. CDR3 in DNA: TGTGCCAGCACCAGAGGCGGGGGCTTTATCAGAGGAGAGCAGTACTTC.

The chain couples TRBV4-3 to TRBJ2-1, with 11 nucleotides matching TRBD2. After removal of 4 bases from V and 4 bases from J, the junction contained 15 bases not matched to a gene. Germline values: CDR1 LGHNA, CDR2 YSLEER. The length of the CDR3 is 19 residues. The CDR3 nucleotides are TGCGCCAGCAGCCTTGTGGTTCTGACTAGCGGGGCCCTTTACAATGAGCAGTTCTTC. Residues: CASSLVVLTSGALYNEQFF.

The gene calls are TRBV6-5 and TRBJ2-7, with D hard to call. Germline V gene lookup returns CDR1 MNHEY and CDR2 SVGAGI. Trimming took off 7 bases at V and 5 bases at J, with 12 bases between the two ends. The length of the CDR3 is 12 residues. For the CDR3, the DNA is TGTGCCAGCATCAGTAGCATCCACGAGCAGTACTTC. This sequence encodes CASISSIHEQYF.

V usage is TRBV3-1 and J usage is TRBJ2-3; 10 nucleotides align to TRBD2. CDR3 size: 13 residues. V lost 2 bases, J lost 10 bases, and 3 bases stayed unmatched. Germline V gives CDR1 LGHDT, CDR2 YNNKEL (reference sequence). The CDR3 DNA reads TGTGCCAGCAGCCAACCTACTAGCGGGGCGCAGTATTTT. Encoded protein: CASSQPTSGAQYF.

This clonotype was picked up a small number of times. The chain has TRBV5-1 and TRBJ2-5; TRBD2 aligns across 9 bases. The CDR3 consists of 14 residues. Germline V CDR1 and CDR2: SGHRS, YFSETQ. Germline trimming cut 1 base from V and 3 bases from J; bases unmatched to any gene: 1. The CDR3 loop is CASSLRLAEETQYF. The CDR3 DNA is TGCGCCAGCAGCTTGAGACTAGCGGAAGAGACCCAGTACTTC.

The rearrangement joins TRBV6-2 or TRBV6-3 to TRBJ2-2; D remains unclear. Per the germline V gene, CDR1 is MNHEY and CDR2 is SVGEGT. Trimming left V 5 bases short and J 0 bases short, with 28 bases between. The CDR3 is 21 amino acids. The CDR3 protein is CASSRSLPAYNLGSNTGELFF. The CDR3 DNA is TGTGCCAGCAGTCGCTCCTTACCGGCCTACAACCTGGGCTCGAACACCGGGGAGCTGTTTTTT.

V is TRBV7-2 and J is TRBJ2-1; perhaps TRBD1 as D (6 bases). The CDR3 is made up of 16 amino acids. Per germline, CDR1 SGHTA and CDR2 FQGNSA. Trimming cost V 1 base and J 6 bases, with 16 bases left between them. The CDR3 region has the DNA TGTGCCAGCAGCTTAGTTACGCGGACCAGGGGCAATGAGCAGTTCTTC. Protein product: CASSLVTRTRGNEQFF.

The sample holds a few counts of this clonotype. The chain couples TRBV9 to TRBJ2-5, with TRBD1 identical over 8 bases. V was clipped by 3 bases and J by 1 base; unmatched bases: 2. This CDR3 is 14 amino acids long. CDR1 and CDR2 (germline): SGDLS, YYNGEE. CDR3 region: CASSDGQGQETQYF. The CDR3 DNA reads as TGTGCCAGCAGCGATGGACAGGGCCAAGAGACCCAGTACTTC.

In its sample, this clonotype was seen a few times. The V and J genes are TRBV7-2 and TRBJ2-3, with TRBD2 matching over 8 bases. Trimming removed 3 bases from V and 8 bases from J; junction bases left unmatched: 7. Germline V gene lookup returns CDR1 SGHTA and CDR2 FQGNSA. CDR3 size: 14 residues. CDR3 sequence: CASSFTGGPGTQYF. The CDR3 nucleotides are TGTGCCAGCAGCTTTACGGGAGGGCCGGGTACGCAGTATTTT.

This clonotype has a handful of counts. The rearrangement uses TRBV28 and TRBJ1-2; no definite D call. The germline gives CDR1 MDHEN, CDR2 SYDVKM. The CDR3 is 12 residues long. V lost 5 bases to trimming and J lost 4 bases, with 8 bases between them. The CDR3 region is CASSPGIYGYTF. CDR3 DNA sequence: TGTGCCAGCAGTCCGGGGATCTATGGCTACACCTTC.

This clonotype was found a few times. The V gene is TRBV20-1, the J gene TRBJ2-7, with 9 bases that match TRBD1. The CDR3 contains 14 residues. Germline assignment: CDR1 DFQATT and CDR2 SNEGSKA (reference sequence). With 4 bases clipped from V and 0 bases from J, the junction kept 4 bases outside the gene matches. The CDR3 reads CSAKGTGSSYEQYF. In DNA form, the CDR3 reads TGCAGTGCTAAAGGGACAGGGAGCTCCTACGAGCAGTACTTC.

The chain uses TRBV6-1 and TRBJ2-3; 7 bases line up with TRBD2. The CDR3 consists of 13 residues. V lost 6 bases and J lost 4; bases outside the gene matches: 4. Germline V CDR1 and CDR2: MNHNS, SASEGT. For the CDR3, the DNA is TGTGCCAGCAGAACTAGCGTGGCAGATACGCAGTATTTT. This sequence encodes CASRTSVADTQYF.

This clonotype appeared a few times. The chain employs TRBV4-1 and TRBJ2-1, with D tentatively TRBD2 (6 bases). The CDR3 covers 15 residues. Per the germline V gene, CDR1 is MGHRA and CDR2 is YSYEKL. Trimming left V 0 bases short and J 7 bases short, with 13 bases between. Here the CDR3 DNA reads TGCGCCAGCAGCCAAGATCGGGGGTTAGGAAATGAGCAGTTCTTC. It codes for CASSQDRGLGNEQFF.